One sample yielded the 20 T cell receptor beta chains listed below, sequenced in a study of OX40 agonist ivuxolimab in advanced cancers. Clones were sequenced by immunoSEQ multiplex PCR, and TCRdb holds only the in-frame ones, with some missing. The sample lists over 35,000 clones; 82% were seen once. The sequencing used CD4+ or CD8+ T cells sorted from blood, collected in a trial of the OX40 agonist ivuxolimab. The receptor set was obtained from an adult with an advanced solid tumor such as melanoma, head and neck, liver or kidney cancer.

V and J are TRBV7-3 and TRBJ1-2; D possibly corresponds to TRBD1 (6 bases). CDR1 is SGHTA, CDR2 FQGTGA, per germline. The CDR3 contains 14 residues. V lost 4 bases and J lost 7, with 16 bases in between. The CDR3 is CASSWGANLGGYTF. The CDR3 region has the DNA TGTGCCAGCAGCTGGGGGGCGAACTTGGGTGGCTACACCTTC. Using reference TRBV7-3 and TRBJ1-2 for the parts outside the CDR3, the full variable domain is GAGVSQTPSNKVTEKGKYVELRCDPISGHTALYWYRQSLGQGPEFLIYFQGTGAADDSGLPNDRFFAVRPEGSVSTLKIQRTERGDSAVYLCASSWGANLGGYTFGSGTRLTVV.

This chain links TRBV7-5 with TRBJ1-2; TRBD1 is the table's D call, not checked against the DNA. TRBV7-5 is deemed a pseudogene. CDR3 size: 15 residues. Here the CDR3 reads CASSLGTGPNYGYTF. The CDR3 DNA follows: TGTGCCAGCAGCTTAGGGACAGGACCTAACTATGGCTACACCTTC.

CDR3 region: CAISKGHDYNEQFF. The CDR3 DNA reads as TGTGCCATCAGTAAGGGACACGATTACAATGAGCAGTTCTTC. This sequence joins TRBV10-3 and TRBJ2-1; tentative D call: TRBD1 (6 bases). The germline V and J ends were trimmed by 5 bases and 4 bases, with 12 bases remaining between them. The CDR3 totals 14 residues. Germline assignment: CDR1 ENHRY and CDR2 SYGVKD.

This clone was seen once. This sequence joins TRBV27 and TRBJ1-1; D is unresolved. The V end was cut by 9 bases, the J end by 2 bases, with 7 bases between. The CDR3 is made up of 11 amino acids. Germline V lookup: CDR1 MNHEY, CDR2 SMNVEV (reference sequence). The CDR3 sequence is CASIANTEAFF. Here the CDR3 DNA reads TGTGCCAGTATCGCCAACACTGAAGCTTTCTTT.

The V call is TRBV7-2, the J call TRBJ2-3; TRBD2 matches 9 bases. The germline V gene has CDR1 SGHTA and CDR2 FQGNSA. This CDR3 contains 17 residues. V gave up 1 base and J gave up 3 bases; unmatched junction bases: 8. The CDR3 protein is CASSLEREVERTDTQYF. The CDR3 bases are TGTGCCAGCAGCTTAGAGCGGGAGGTGGAGAGGACAGATACGCAGTATTTT.

A word on this clone: A read error is possible here, since a much larger clone lies one base away. The J gene is TRBJ2-7, the V gene TRBV7-6; D may be TRBD1 (7 bases). In germline, CDR1 is SGHVS, CDR2 FNYEAQ. The CDR3 extends over 12 amino acids. The CDR3 region has the DNA TGTGCCAGCAGCCAGGGGGGCCGCGAGCGGTACTTC. It codes for CASSQGGRERYF.

V is TRBV6-5 and J is TRBJ1-1, with unresolved D. The CDR3 consists of 13 residues. Germline CDR1 reads MNHEY; CDR2 reads SVGAGI. Deletions cut 2 bases from V and 5 bases from J, with 9 bases between. CDR3 sequence: CASSYGGSTEAFF. CDR3 DNA: TGTGCCAGCAGTTACGGTGGGAGTACTGAAGCTTTCTTT.

The chain joins TRBV18 to TRBJ1-4; TRBD1 aligns across 7 bases. The germline V gene encodes CDR1 KGHSH and CDR2 LQKENI. Trimming at V came to 2 bases and at J to 4 bases, leaving 1 base not matched to a gene. The CDR3 is 14 residues long. CDR3 bases: TGTGCCAGCTCACCAAGACAGGGTAATGAAAAACTGTTTTTT. Its translation is CASSPRQGNEKLFF.

The chain recombines TRBV5-1 with TRBJ2-3, with TRBD1 matching 10 bases. The CDR3 runs to 18 residues. From germline, CDR1 is SGHRS and CDR2 YFSETQ. V was clipped by 3 bases and J by 1 base; unmatched bases: 11. The CDR3 DNA is TGCGCCAGCAGCTACCAGGGACAGGGGACGGCGGGCACAGATACGCAGTATTTT. It encodes CASSYQGQGTAGTDTQYF. Combining the CDR3 with reference TRBV5-1 and TRBJ2-3 gives the whole variable domain KAGVTQTPRYLIKTRGQQVTLSCSPISGHRSVSWYQQTPGQGLQFLFEYFSETQRNKGNFPGRFSGRQFSNSRSEMNVSTLELGDSALYLCASSYQGQGTAGTDTQYFGPGTRLTVL.

This chain joins TRBV7-2 and TRBJ1-1, with a tentative D call TRBD1 (5 bases). This CDR3 comprises 14 residues. V lost 6 bases and J 3 bases, leaving 14 bases between the germline ends. Germline V gene data show CDR1 as SGHTA and CDR2 as FQGNSA. The CDR3 loop reads CASSKGEKYTEAFF. The CDR3 coding sequence is TGTGCCAGCAGTAAAGGGGAAAAGTACACTGAAGCTTTCTTT. The full variable domain, in which reference TRBV7-2 and TRBJ1-1 provide the parts outside the CDR3, is GAGVSQSPSNKVTEKGKDVELRCDPISGHTALYWYRQSLGQGLEFLIYFQGNSAPDKSGLPSDRFSAERTGGSVSTLTIQRTQQEDSAVYLCASSKGEKYTEAFFGQGTRLTVV.

The chain links TRBV4-3 to TRBJ2-5; D perhaps matches TRBD2 (5 bases). The J call is doubtful: the DNA matches TRBJ2-7 better. The CDR3 length is 15 residues. Germline V gene data show CDR1 as LGHNA and CDR2 as YSLEER. The CDR3 region has the DNA TGCGCCAGCAGCCCCACTCACCTGGGGAGCTACGAGCAGTACTTC. It translates to CASSPTHLGSYEQYF.

The chain has TRBV28 and TRBJ1-4; 8 nucleotides match TRBD1. The CDR3 covers 17 residues. Trimming at V came to 2 bases and at J to 5 bases, leaving 10 bases not matched to a gene. Germline CDR1 MDHEN, CDR2 SYDVKM. CDR3 nucleotide sequence: TGTGCCAGCAGTTTACTTACCGGACAGGGTGAAAATGAAAAACTGTTTTTT. It codes for CASSLLTGQGENEKLFF. The full variable domain, completed using reference TRBV28 and TRBJ1-4, is DVKVTQSSRYLVKRTGEKVFLECVQDMDHENMFWYRQDPGLGLRLIYFSYDVKMKEKGDIPEGYSVSREKKERFSLILESASTNQTSMYLCASSLLTGQGENEKLFFGSGTQLSVL.

This sequence joins TRBV18 and TRBJ2-3; TRBD1 matches at 8 bases. The germline CDR1 and CDR2 sequences are KGHSH and LQKENI. V lost 2 bases, J lost 6 bases, and 7 bases stayed unmatched. The CDR3 spans 15 residues. The CDR3 sequence: CASSPAQGVSDTQYF. In DNA form, the CDR3 reads TGTGCCAGCTCACCAGCACAGGGGGTGAGCGATACGCAGTATTTT.

The chain carries TRBV19 and TRBJ2-5; 7 bases are shared with TRBD1. After removal of 5 bases from V and 2 bases from J, the junction contained 8 bases not matched to a gene. Germline CDR1 and CDR2: LNHDA and SQIVND (reference sequence). This CDR3 is built from 15 residues. Here the CDR3 DNA reads TGTGCCAGTAGTGTGCGAAGGACAGGTCAAGAGACCCAGTACTTC. This codes for CASSVRRTGQETQYF.

This chain links TRBV5-1 with TRBJ2-7, with D possibly called TRBD1 or TRBD2 (6 bases each). The CDR3 is 12 amino acids. CDR1 is SGHRS and CDR2 is YFSETQ in the germline V gene. V shed 4 bases and J shed 6 bases, with 11 bases lying between them. The CDR3: CASSTQGGEQYF. Written as DNA, the CDR3 is TGCGCCAGCAGCACACAGGGAGGCGAGCAGTACTTC.

The chain employs TRBV5-6 and TRBJ2-5; D is ambiguous. Between the trimmed V and J ends, which lost 2 bases and 1 base, there was a span of 6 bases. The germline gives CDR1 SGHDT, CDR2 YYEEEE. The CDR3 has 13 amino acids. CDR3 DNA sequence: TGTGCCAGCAGCTTTAGTGGCCAAGAGACCCAGTACTTC. It yields the protein CASSFSGQETQYF.

V gene TRBV6-6 combines with J gene TRBJ2-7; TRBD1 matches 8 bases. The CDR3 is 15 residues long. Germline V lookup: CDR1 MNHNY, CDR2 SVGAGI (reference sequence). The J segment lost 2 bases and the V segment lost 0 bases, leaving 3 bases of the junction unmatched. CDR3 loop: CASSYSRTGTYEQYF. CDR3 in DNA: TGTGCCAGCAGTTACTCAAGGACAGGGACCTACGAGCAGTACTTC.

V and J are TRBV19 and TRBJ1-1; D not certain. Trimming left V 5 bases short and J 5 bases short, with 12 bases between. The CDR3 sequence is 13 residues long. Germline V CDR1 and CDR2: LNHDA, SQIVND (reference sequence). The CDR3 bases are TGTGCCAGTAGTCGGGCGTCTGGAACTGAAGCTTTCTTT. Translated, it gives CASSRASGTEAFF.

This clone appeared a few times. In nucleotides, the CDR3 is TGTGCCGGGACTAGCGGGGGGGCACACACCGGGGAGCTGTTTTTT. Translating gives CAGTSGGAHTGELFF. The V and J genes are TRBV2 and TRBJ2-2; 16 nucleotides agree with TRBD2. The J segment lost 3 bases and the V segment lost 11 bases, leaving 3 bases of the junction unmatched. The CDR3 consists of 15 residues. Germline values: CDR1 SNHLY, CDR2 FYNNEI.

This sequence joins TRBV5-5 and TRBJ2-3; 9 bases are a match to TRBD2. Per germline, CDR1 SGHKS and CDR2 YYEKEE (reference sequence). CDR3 length: 15 residues. Losses at the gene ends were 4 bases for V and 2 bases for J; bases not matched to a gene: 5. CDR3 loop: CASSKASGVTDTQYF. CDR3 bases: TGTGCCAGCAGCAAGGCTAGCGGGGTCACAGATACGCAGTATTTT.